The 5 T cell receptor beta chains below were found in one sample sequenced in a study of shared clonotypes between healthy human individuals. The protocol was immunoSEQ multiplex PCR, while the TCRdb copy is restricted to in-frame clones and leaves out a portion. The sample carries some 2,100,000 clones, 90% to 95% recorded once. Naive CD8 cells lacked CD45RO, underwent positive selection for CCR7 and left out terminally differentiated effector memory CD45RA+ cells. Sequenced sample: naive CD8+ T cells from PBMCs. Receptors originate from a man younger than 35 in good health. Some clones in this sample may be carry-over from other donors' samples.

The chain uses TRBV5-1 and TRBJ1-2, with D perhaps TRBD1 (5 bases). The V gene lost 5 bases and the J gene lost 3 bases, with 8 bases spanning the gap. The CDR3 totals 12 residues. The germline V gene has CDR1 SGHRS and CDR2 YFSETQ. CDR3 protein: CASRGADYGYTF. CDR3 DNA sequence: TGCGCCAGCAGAGGGGCTGACTATGGCTACACCTTC.

The chain couples TRBV6-1 to TRBJ1-5; a possible D gene is TRBD1 (6 bases). CDR1 and CDR2 from the germline V gene are MNHNS and SASEGT. V was shortened by 8 bases and J by 6 bases, with 20 bases between the two germline ends. The CDR3 runs 15 residues. The CDR3 sequence: CASSTDRRLAQPQHF. As DNA, the CDR3 is TGTGCCAGCTCAACAGACAGGAGGCTGGCTCAGCCCCAGCATTTT.

This sequence joins TRBV2 and TRBJ1-5, with a weak D call TRBD1 (5 bases). The CDR3 covers 16 residues. From germline, CDR1 is SNHLY and CDR2 FYNNEI. V was cut by 2 bases and J by 2 bases, with 13 bases left in between. The chain's CDR3 is CASSERGSWGNQPQHF. The CDR3 DNA sequence: TGTGCCAGCAGTGAAAGGGGCAGTTGGGGCAATCAGCCCCAGCATTTT.

This chain joins TRBV2 and TRBJ2-2; 11 positions match TRBD2. V lost 7 bases to trimming and J lost 0 bases; unmatched junction nucleotides: 4. Germline CDR1 reads SNHLY; CDR2 reads FYNNEI. This CDR3 region has 16 residues. The CDR3 loop reads CASTLAGDPNTGELFF. CDR3 coding DNA: TGTGCCAGCACACTAGCGGGAGACCCGAACACCGGGGAGCTGTTTTTT.

The rearrangement uses TRBV7-9 and TRBJ1-2; TRBD1 is a possible D gene (6 bases). CDR3 length: 12 residues. V was cut by 5 bases and J by 6 bases, with 10 bases left in between. Germline CDR1 and CDR2: SEHNR and FQNEAQ (reference sequence). CDR3 bases: TGTGCCAGCAGCCCCGCAGGGGATGGCTACACCTTC. Its translation is CASSPAGDGYTF.